These T cell receptor beta chains were read from a single sample in a study of cytomegalovirus exposure and HLA in healthy donors. This table comes from immunoSEQ multiplex PCR, and its TCRdb copy is limited to in-frame clones, with some not included. The sample holds under 200,000 clones; 75% to 85% are singletons and the top ten take roughly 14%. What was sequenced was PBMCs. These TCRs come from a woman in her twenties or thirties in good health and CMV-seropositive. Both conserved end residues are part of each CDR3. A D gene is named only where the DNA matches it firmly. Size is stated for part of the rows, as once, few or many counts, or as a class when the clone is expanded.

. | . | TRBJ2-7 | TRBV6-1 | CASSEAQGWYEQYF | TGTGCCAGCAGTGAAGCGCAGGGGTGGTACGAGCAGTACTTC
. | . | TRBJ1-5 | TRBV7-9 | CASSLSGGPQHF | TGTGCCAGCAGCTTATCCGGAGGGCCCCAGCATTTT
TRBD1 | . | TRBJ2-7 | TRBV29-1 | CSVVGDSPYEQYF | TGCAGCGTTGTAGGGGACAGTCCCTACGAGCAGTACTTC
. | . | TRBJ2-1 | TRBV5-1 | CASSLGEAEQFF | TGCGCCAGCAGCTTGGGTGAAGCTGAGCAGTTCTTC
TRBD1 | . | TRBJ2-2 | TRBV9 | CASSPRQGAAGELFF | TGTGCCAGCAGCCCCAGACAGGGGGCGGCCGGGGAGCTGTTTTTT
. | once | TRBJ2-1 | TRBV5-4 | CASSLDGERSYNEQFF | TGTGCCAGCAGCTTGGACGGAGAACGCTCCTACAATGAGCAGTTCTTC
TRBD1 | . | TRBJ2-7 | TRBV19 | CASSPPIRTGGPYEQYF | TGTGCCAGTAGCCCACCCATACGGACAGGTGGCCCCTACGAGCAGTACTTC
. | once | TRBJ2-1 | TRBV5-1 | CASSLDGVGYNEQFF | TGCGCCAGCAGCTTGGACGGGGTTGGCTACAATGAGCAGTTCTTC
TRBD1 | . | TRBJ1-1 | TRBV4-1 | CASSPGDRWNTEAFF | TGCGCCAGCAGCCCAGGGGACAGGTGGAACACTGAAGCTTTCTTT
. | . | TRBJ1-2 | TRBV9 | CASSAQQGAYGYTF | TGTGCCAGCAGCGCCCAACAGGGAGCCTATGGCTACACCTTC
TRBD1 | few | TRBJ1-1 | TRBV5-4 | CASSLGTGAMNTEAFF | TGTGCCAGCAGCTTAGGGACAGGGGCTATGAACACTGAAGCTTTCTTT
. | . | TRBJ2-7 | TRBV5-4 | CASSRSGISSYEQYF | TGTGCCAGCAGCCGCTCAGGGATTAGCTCCTACGAGCAGTACTTC
TRBD1 | . | TRBJ1-3 | TRBV19 | CASSGYRGLSGNTIYF | TGTGCCAGTAGTGGGTACAGGGGGCTATCTGGAAACACCATATATTTT
TRBD1 | . | TRBJ1-2 | TRBV28 | CASTFLGQAYGYTF | TGTGCCAGCACCTTCTTGGGACAGGCATATGGCTACACCTTC
. | . | TRBJ2-7 | TRBV7-9 | CASSLAWTVAYEQYF | TGTGCCAGCAGCTTAGCCTGGACAGTAGCCTACGAGCAGTACTTC
TRBD2 | . | TRBJ2-1 | TRBV29-1 | CSTEGRLAGRATHNEQFF | TGCAGCACCGAGGGTAGGCTAGCGGGAAGAGCCACCCACAATGAGCAGTTCTTC
TRBD1 | . | TRBJ2-2 | TRBV2 | CASRRQGVAGELFF | TGTGCCAGCAGAAGACAGGGGGTGGCCGGGGAGCTGTTTTTT
TRBD1 | . | TRBJ1-1 | TRBV7-9 | CASSLLRTGEAFF | TGTGCCAGCAGCCTACTACGGACAGGTGAAGCTTTCTTT